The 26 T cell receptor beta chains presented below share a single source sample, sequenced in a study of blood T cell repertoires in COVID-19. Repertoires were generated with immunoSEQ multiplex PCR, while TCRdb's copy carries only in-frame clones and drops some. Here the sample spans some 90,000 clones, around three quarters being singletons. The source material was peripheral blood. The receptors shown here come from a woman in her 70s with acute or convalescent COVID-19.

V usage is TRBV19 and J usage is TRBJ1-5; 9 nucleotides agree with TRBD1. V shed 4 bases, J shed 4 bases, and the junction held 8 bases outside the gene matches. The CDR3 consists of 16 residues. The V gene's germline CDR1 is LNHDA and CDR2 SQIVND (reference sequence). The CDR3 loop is CASSTDTGTGNQPQHF. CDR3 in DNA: TGTGCCAGTAGTACAGACACCGGGACAGGGAATCAGCCCCAGCATTTT.

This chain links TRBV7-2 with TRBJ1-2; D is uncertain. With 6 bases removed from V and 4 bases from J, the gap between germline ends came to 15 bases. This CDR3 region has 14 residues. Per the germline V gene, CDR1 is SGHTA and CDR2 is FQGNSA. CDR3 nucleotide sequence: TGTGCCAGCAGTTCACCCGGGTCCTTCTATGGCTACACCTTC. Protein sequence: CASSSPGSFYGYTF.

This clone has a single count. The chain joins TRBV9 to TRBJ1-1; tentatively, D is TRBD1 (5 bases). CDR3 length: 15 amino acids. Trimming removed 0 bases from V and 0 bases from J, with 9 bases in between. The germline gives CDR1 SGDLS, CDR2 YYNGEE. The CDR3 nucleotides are TGTGCCAGCAGCGTAGTTCAGGGAATGAACACTGAAGCTTTCTTT. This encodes CASSVVQGMNTEAFF.

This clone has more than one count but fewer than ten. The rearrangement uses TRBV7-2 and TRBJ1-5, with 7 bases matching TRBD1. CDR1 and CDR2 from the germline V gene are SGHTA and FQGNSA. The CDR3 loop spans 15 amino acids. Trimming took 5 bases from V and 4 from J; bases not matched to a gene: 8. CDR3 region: CASSRRDRVNQPQHF. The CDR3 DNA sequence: TGTGCCAGCAGCCGTCGGGACAGAGTGAATCAGCCCCAGCATTTT.

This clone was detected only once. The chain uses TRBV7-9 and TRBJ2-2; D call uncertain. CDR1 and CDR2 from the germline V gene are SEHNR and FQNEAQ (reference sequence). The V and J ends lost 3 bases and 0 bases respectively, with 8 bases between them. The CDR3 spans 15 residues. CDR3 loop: CASSFYLANTGELFF. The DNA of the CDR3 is TGTGCCAGCAGCTTCTATTTAGCGAACACCGGGGAGCTGTTTTTT. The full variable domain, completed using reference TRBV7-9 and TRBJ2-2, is DTGVSQNPRHKITKRGQNVTFRCDPISEHNRLYWYRQTLGQGPEFLTYFQNEAQLEKSRLLSDRFSAERPKGSFSTLEIQRTEQGDSAMYLCASSFYLANTGELFFGEGSRLTVL.

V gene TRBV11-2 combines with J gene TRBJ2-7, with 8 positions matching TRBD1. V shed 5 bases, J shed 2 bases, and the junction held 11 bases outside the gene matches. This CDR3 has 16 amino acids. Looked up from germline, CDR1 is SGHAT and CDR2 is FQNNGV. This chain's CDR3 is CASSRTFTGGTYEQYF. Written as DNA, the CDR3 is TGTGCCAGCAGCCGCACGTTCACAGGGGGTACCTACGAGCAGTACTTC.

The CDR3 DNA is TGTGCAAGTCGCTTAGCGCATCAGCGGGAGTATTTACATGAGCAGTTCTTC. This codes for CASRLAHQREYLHEQFF. The chain couples TRBV12-2 to TRBJ2-1; the tabulated D call, TRBD2, remains unverified against the DNA. TRBV12-2 is assigned pseudogene status. CDR3 length: 17 amino acids.

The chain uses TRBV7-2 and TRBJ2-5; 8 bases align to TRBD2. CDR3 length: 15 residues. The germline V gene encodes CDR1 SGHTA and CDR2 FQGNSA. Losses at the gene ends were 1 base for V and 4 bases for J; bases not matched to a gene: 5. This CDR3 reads CASSLDGGALETQYF. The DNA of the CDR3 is TGTGCCAGCAGCTTAGACGGGGGGGCACTAGAGACCCAGTACTTC.

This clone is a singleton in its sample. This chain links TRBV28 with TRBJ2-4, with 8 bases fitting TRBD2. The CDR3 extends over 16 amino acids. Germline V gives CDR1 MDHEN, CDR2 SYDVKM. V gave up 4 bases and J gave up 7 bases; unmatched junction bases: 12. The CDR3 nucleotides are TGTGCCAGCAGTTCTCGAGGTGGTAGCGGGGATAACATTCAGTACTTC. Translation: CASSSRGGSGDNIQYF.

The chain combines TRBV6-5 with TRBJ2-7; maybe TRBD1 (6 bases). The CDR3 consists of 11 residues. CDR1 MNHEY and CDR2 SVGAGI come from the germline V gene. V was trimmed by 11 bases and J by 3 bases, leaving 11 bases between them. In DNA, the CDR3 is TGTGCCGCCCAACAGGGCTACGAGCAGTACTTC. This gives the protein CAAQQGYEQYF.

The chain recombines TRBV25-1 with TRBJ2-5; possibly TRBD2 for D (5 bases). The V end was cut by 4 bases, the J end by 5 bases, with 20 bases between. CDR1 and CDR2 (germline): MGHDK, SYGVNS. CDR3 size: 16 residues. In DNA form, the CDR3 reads TGTGCCAGCAGTGCAACTCCCGGCAGGACTCAGGAGACCCAGTACTTC. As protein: CASSATPGRTQETQYF. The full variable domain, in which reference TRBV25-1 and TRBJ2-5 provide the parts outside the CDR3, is EADIYQTPRYLVIGTGKKITLECSQTMGHDKMYWYQQDPGMELHLIHYSYGVNSTEKGDLSSESTVSRIRTEHFPLTLESARPSHTSQYLCASSATPGRTQETQYFGPGTRLLVL.

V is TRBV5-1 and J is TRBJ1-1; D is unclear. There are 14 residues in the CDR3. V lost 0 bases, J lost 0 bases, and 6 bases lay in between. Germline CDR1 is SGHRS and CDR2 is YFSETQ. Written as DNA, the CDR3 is TGCGCCAGCAGCTTGGAGAGTATGAACACTGAAGCTTTCTTT. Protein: CASSLESMNTEAFF.

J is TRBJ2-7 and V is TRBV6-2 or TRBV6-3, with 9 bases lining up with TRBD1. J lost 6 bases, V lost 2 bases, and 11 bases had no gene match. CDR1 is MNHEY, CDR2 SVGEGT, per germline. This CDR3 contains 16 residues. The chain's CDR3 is CASSYPRGDRASEQYF. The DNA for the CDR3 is TGTGCCAGCAGTTACCCTAGAGGGGACAGGGCTTCCGAGCAGTACTTC.

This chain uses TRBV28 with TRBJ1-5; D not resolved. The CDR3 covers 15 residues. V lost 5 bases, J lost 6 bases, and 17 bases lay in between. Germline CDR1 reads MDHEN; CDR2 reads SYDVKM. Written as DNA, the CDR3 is TGTGCCAGCAGTGTCGGTGGAGGGAAGGGTCAGCCCCAGCATTTT. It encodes CASSVGGGKGQPQHF.

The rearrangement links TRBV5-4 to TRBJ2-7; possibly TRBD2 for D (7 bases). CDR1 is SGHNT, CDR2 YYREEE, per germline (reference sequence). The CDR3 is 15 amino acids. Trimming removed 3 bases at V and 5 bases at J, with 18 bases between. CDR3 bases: TGTGCCAGCAGCTCCTGGGGGGGCTTCGTCGACGAGCAGTACTTC. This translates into CASSSWGGFVDEQYF.

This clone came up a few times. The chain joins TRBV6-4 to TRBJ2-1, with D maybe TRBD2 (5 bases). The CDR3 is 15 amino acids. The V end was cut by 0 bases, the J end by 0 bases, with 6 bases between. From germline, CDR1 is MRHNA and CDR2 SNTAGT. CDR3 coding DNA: TGTGCCAGCAGTGACTCGGGGAGCTCCTACAATGAGCAGTTCTTC. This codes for CASSDSGSSYNEQFF.

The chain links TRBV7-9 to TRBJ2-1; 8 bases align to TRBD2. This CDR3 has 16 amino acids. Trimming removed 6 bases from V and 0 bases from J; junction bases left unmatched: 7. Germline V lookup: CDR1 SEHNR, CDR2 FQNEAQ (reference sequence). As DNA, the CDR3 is TGTGCCAGCAGTCCGCTTGCGGGGGGCTCCTACAATGAGCAGTTCTTC. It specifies CASSPLAGGSYNEQFF.

This chain's CDR3 is CASSFRGATHTEAFF. The CDR3, as DNA: TGTGCCAGCAGTTTTCGGGGGGCGACGCACACTGAAGCTTTCTTT. This chain connects TRBV28 to TRBJ1-1; D is perhaps TRBD1 (6 bases). Per germline, CDR1 MDHEN and CDR2 SYDVKM. CDR3 size: 15 residues. Trimming pared 3 bases from V and 3 bases from J, leaving 14 bases between. Drawing the rest from reference TRBV28 and TRBJ1-1, the complete variable domain is DVKVTQSSRYLVKRTGEKVFLECVQDMDHENMFWYRQDPGLGLRLIYFSYDVKMKEKGDIPEGYSVSREKKERFSLILESASTNQTSMYLCASSFRGATHTEAFFGQGTRLTVV.

The CDR3 here is CASRSWGQRMYGYTF. The DNA of the CDR3 is TGTGCCAGCAGAAGTTGGGGACAGAGGATGTATGGCTACACCTTC. The chain couples TRBV27 to TRBJ1-2, with TRBD1 matching 7 bases. The CDR3 contains 15 residues. Germline trimming cut 6 bases from V and 5 bases from J; bases unmatched to any gene: 12. Germline V lookup: CDR1 MNHEY, CDR2 SMNVEV (reference sequence).

CDR3 protein: CASSRDLGGELFF. CDR3 DNA: TGTGCCAGCTCTCGGGACTTAGGCGGGGAGCTGTTTTTT. V usage is TRBV18 and J usage is TRBJ2-2; tentative D call: TRBD2 (6 bases). Trimming removed 6 bases from V and 7 bases from J, with 12 bases in between. The germline V gene encodes CDR1 KGHSH and CDR2 LQKENI. CDR3 length: 13 residues.

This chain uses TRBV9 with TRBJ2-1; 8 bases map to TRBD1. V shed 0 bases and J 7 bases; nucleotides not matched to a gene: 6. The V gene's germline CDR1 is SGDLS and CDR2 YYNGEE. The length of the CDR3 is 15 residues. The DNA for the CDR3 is TGTGCCAGCAGCGTAGGCGACAGGGGCGTTAATGAGCAGTTCTTC. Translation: CASSVGDRGVNEQFF. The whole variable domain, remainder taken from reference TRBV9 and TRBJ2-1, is DSGVTQTPKHLITATGQRVTLRCSPRSGDLSVYWYQQSLDQGLQFLIQYYNGEERAKGNILERFSAQQFPDLHSELNLSSLELGDSALYFCASSVGDRGVNEQFFGPGTRLTVL.

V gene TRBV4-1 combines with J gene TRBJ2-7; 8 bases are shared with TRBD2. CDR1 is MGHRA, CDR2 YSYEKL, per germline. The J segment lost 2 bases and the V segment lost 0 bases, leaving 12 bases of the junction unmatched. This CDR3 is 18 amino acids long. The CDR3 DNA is TGCGCCAGCAGCCAAGAAGGTTCCGCTAGCGGGCAAACCTACGAGCAGTACTTC. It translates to CASSQEGSASGQTYEQYF.

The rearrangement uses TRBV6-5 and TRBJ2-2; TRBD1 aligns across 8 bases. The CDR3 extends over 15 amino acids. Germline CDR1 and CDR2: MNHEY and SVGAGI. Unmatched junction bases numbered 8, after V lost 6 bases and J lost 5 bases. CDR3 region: CASSPGTGGTGELFF. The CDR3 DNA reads TGTGCCAGCAGCCCAGGGACAGGAGGAACCGGGGAGCTGTTTTTT.

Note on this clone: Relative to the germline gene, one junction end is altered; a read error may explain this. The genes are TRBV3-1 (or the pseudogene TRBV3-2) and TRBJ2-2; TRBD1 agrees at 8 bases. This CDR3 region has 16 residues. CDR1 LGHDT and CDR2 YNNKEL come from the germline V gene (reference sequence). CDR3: CAGSQTRGLGTGELFF. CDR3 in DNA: TGTGCCGGCAGCCAAACCAGGGGGCTCGGCACCGGGGAGCTGTTTTTT.

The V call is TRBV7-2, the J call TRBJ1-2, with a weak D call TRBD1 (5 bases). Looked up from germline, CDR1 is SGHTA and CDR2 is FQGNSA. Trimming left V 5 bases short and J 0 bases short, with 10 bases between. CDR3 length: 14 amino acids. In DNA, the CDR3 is TGTGCCAGCAGCCCGACAGATCCTAACTATGGCTACACCTTC. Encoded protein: CASSPTDPNYGYTF.

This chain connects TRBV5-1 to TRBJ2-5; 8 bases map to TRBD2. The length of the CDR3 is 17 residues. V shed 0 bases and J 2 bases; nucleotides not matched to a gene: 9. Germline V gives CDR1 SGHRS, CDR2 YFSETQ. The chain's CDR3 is CASSLDLAGWGQETQYF. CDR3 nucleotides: TGCGCCAGCAGCTTGGACCTAGCGGGTTGGGGACAAGAGACCCAGTACTTC.